Reported below is one T cell receptor (beta chain). Its cognate antigen is unknown. The sample is drawn from a study of beta chain features in type 1 diabetes. About the research overall: All samples yielded roughly 100,000,000 examined sorted cells.

Regarding the study as a whole: In all four CD4+ subsets, TCRB CDR3 length was significantly, moderately reduced in type 1 diabetes.

The CDR3 extends over 15 amino acids. Germline assignment: CDR1 SQVTM and CDR2 ANQGSEA. The J segment lost 2 bases and the V segment lost 7 bases, leaving 9 bases of the junction unmatched. Every isolated RNA sample was fully reverse transcribed, so sequencing captured expressed TCRB transcripts. The protocol was immunoSEQ multiplex PCR, while the TCRdb copy is restricted to in-frame clones and leaves out a portion. The data hold about 280,000 clones, with approximately 15% observed a single time. The TCR was taken from a man aged 18-30 years with type 1 diabetes. V usage is TRBV29-1 and J usage is TRBJ2-3, with TRBD2 matching 10 bases. Material: naive CD4+ T cells from blood. This chain's CDR3 is CSGTSSGGSTDTQYF. In DNA, the CDR3 is TGCAGCGGTACCTCTAGCGGGGGATCCACAGATACGCAGTATTTT.